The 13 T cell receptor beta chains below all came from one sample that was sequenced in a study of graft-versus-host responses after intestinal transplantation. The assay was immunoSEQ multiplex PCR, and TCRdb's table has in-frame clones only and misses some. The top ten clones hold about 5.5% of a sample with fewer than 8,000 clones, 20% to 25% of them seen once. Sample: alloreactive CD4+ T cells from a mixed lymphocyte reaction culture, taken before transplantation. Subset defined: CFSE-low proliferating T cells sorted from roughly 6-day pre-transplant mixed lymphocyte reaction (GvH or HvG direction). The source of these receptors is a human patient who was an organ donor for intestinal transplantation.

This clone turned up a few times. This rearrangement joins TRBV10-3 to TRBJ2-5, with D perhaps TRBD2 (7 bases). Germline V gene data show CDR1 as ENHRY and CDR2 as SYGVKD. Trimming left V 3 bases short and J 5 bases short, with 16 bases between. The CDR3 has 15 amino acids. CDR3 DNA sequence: TGTGCCATCAGTGACTGGCGGGGGCAGCTGGAGACCCAGTACTTC. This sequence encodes CAISDWRGQLETQYF.

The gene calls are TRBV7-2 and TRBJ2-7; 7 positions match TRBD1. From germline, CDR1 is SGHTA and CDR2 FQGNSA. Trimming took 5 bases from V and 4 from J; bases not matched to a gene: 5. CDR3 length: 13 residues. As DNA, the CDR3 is TGTGCCAGCAGCACACGACAGGGTTACGAGCAGTACTTC. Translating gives CASSTRQGYEQYF.

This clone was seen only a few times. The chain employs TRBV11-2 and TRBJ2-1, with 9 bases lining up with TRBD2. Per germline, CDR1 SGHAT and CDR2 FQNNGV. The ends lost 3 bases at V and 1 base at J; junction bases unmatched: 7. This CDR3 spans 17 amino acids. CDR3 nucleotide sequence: TGTGCCAGCAGCTTTGTCCAGCGGGGGGTGTCCTACAATGAGCAGTTCTTC. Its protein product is CASSFVQRGVSYNEQFF. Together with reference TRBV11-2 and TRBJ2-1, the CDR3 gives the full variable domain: EAGVAQSPRYKIIEKRQSVAFWCNPISGHATLYWYQQILGQGPKLLIQFQNNGVVDDSQLPKDRFSAERLKGVDSTLKIQPAKLEDSAVYLCASSFVQRGVSYNEQFFGPGTRLTVL.

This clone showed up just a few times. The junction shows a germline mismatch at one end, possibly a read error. The CDR3 sequence is CASSLAYGRGAYNEQFF. CDR3 nucleotide sequence: TGTGCCAGCAGCCTAGCGTACGGGCGGGGGGCCTACAATGAGCAGTTCTTC. This sequence joins TRBV7-2 and TRBJ2-1; TRBD2 matches 8 bases. This CDR3 contains 17 residues. Germline assignment: CDR1 SGHTA and CDR2 FQGNSA. The variable domain in full, with the rest retrieved from reference TRBV7-2 and TRBJ2-1, is GAGVSQSPSNKVTEKGKDVELRCDPISGHTALYWYRQSLGQGLEFLIYFQGNSAPDKSGLPSDRFSAERTGGSVSTLTIQRTQQEDSAVYLCASSLAYGRGAYNEQFFGPGTRLTVL.

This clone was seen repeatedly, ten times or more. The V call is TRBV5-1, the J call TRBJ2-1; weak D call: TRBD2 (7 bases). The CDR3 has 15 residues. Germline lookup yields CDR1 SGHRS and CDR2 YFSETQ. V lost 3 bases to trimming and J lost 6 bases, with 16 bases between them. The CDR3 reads CASSWGAGAINEQFF. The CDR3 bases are TGCGCCAGCAGCTGGGGGGCGGGGGCTATCAATGAGCAGTTCTTC.

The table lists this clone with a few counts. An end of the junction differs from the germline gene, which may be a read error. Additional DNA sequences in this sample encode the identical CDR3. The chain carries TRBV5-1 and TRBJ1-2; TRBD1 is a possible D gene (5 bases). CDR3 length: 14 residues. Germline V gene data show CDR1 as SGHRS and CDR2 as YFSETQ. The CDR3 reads CASSLEGRNYGYTF. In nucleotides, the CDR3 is TGTGCCAGCAGCTTGGAGGGGAGGAACTATGGCTACACCTTC.

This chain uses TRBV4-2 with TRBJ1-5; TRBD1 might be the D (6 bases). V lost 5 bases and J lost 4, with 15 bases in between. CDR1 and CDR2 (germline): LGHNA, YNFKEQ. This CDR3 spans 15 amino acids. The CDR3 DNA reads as TGTGCCAGCAGCTTAGAACAGGGAGGGAATCAGCCCCAGCATTTT. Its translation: CASSLEQGGNQPQHF.

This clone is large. The CDR3: CASSSIMGEQFF. The CDR3 nucleotides read TGTGCCAGCAGCTCGATCATGGGTGAGCAGTTCTTC. The chain couples TRBV7-2 to TRBJ2-1; D is unresolved. Trimming took off 4 bases at V and 9 bases at J, with 10 bases between the two ends. Germline V gene lookup returns CDR1 SGHTA and CDR2 FQGNSA. This CDR3 spans 12 amino acids.

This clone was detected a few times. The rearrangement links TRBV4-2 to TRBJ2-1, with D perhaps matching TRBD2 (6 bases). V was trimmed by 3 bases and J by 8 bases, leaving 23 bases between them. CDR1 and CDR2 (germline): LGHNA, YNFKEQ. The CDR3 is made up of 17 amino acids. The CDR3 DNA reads TGTGCCAGCAGCCAGTTCATGCTGGCCCCCGGGAGCGATGAGCAGTTCTTC. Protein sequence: CASSQFMLAPGSDEQFF.

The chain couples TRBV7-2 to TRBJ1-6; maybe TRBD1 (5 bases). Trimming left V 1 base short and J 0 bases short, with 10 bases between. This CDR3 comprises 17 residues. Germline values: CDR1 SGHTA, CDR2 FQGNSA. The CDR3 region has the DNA TGTGCCAGCAGCTTAGTTGGGGGTAGCTCCTATAATTCACCCCTCCACTTT. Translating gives CASSLVGGSSYNSPLHF.

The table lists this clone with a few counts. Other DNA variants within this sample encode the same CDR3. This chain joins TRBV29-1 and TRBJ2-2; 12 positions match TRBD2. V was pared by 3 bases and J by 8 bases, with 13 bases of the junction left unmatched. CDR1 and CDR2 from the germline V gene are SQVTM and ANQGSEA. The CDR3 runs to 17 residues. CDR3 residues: CSVEVFKTSGGRGELFF. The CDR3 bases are TGCAGCGTTGAGGTTTTTAAGACTAGCGGGGGAAGGGGGGAGCTGTTTTTT.

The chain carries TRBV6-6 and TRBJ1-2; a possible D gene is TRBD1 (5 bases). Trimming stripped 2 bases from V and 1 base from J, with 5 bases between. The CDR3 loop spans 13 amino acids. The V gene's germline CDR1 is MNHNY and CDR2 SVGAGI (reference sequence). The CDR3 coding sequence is TGTGCCAGCAGTTACGACAGTAACTATGGCTACACCTTC. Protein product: CASSYDSNYGYTF.

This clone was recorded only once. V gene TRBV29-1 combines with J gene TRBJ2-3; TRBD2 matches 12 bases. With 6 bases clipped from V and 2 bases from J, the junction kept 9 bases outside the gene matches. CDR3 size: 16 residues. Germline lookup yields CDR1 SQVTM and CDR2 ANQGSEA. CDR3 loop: CSVGTSGGRFTDTQYF. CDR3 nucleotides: TGCAGCGTGGGAACTAGCGGGGGGCGGTTCACAGATACGCAGTATTTT.